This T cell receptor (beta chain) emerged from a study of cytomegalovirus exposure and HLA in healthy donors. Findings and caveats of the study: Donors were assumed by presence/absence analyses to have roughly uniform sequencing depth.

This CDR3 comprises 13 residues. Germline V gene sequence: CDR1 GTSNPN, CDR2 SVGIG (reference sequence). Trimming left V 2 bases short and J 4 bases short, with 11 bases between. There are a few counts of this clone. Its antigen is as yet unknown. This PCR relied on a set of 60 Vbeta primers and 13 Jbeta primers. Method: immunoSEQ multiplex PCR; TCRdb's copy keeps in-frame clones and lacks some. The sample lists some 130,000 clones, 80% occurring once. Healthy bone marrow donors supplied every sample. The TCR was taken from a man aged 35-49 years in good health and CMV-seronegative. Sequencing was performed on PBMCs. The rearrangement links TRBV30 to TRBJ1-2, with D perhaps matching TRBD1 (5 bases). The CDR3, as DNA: TGTGCCTGGAGTCGGGACTCAACCTATGGCTACACCTTC. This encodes CAWSRDSTYGYTF.